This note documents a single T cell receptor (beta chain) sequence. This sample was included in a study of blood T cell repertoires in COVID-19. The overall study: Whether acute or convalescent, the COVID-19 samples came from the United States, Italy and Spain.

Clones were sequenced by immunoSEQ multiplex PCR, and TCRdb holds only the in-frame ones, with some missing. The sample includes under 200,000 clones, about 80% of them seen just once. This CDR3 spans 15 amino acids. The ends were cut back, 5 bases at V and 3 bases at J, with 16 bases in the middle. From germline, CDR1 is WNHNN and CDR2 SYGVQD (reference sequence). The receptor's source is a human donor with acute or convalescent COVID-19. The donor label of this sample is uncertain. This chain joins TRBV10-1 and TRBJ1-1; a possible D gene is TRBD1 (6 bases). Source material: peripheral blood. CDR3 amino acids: CASSPGRGAYTEAFF. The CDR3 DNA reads TGCGCCAGCAGTCCGGGACGGGGGGCCTACACTGAAGCTTTCTTT.